The T cell receptor (beta chain) under discussion was sequenced for a study of untreated major depressive disorder. J lost 10 bases, V lost 5 bases, and 6 bases had no gene match. In germline, CDR1 is SEHNR, CDR2 FQNEAQ (reference sequence). The CDR3 consists of 12 residues. The data were produced by immunoSEQ multiplex PCR, yet TCRdb's version contains in-frame clones alone and is incomplete. The sample has roughly 17,000 clones; more than 85% are singletons. Worth noting for this clone: Its matching antigen is unknown.

Overall study findings and caveats: Depressed patients' CD4+ T cells carried increased TRBV05-01 (Vbeta 5.1) usage versus control CD4+ T cells.

Specimen: CD4+ T cells from PBMCs. This clonotype was obtained from a woman aged 40 to 49 with major depressive disorder. The chain joins TRBV7-9 to TRBJ1-2, with 8 bases aligning to TRBD1. The CDR3 is CASSAGQAHYTF. The CDR3 bases are TGTGCCAGCAGCGCGGGACAGGCCCACTACACCTTC.